These T cell receptor beta chains were read from a single sample in a study of shared clonotypes between healthy human individuals. Profiling relied on immunoSEQ multiplex PCR, and the TCRdb table lists in-frame clones only, not all of them. The sample has about 1.5 million clones; 95% to 99% are singletons. Sequenced sample: naive CD4+ T cells sorted from blood. The source of these receptors is a man in his thirties or forties in good health. Both conserved end residues are trimmed from each CDR3. The order of the fields is V gene, J gene, D gene, CDR3 protein. The D gene is left open where the match is weak.

>TRBV10-3|TRBJ2-2|.
AISGSGTGTGELF
>TRBV28|TRBJ2-7|.
ASSLPTRDPYEQY
>TRBV5-4|TRBJ1-5|TRBD1
ASSNRDRGQGQPQH
>TRBV15|TRBJ1-3|.
ATSRISSSRGGNTIY
>TRBV19|TRBJ2-1|.
ASSTREPHEQF
>TRBV19|TRBJ2-7|.
ASSMDPGRLYEQY
>TRBV7-8|TRBJ2-7|.
ASSLADSLGEQY
>TRBV19|TRBJ1-5|.
ASKLQGTNQPQH
>TRBV5-1|TRBJ1-5|.
ASSLTSGGGNQPQH
>TRBV7-9|TRBJ1-1|.
ASSLTFQTGAF
>TRBV18|TRBJ2-2|TRBD1
ASSPAGTGGTGELF
>TRBV27|TRBJ2-5|.
ASSLLGRGQETQY
>TRBV5-1|TRBJ2-7|TRBD2
ASKSGSSSSYEQY
>TRBV28|TRBJ1-5|.
ASNRGGASQPQH
>TRBV7-3|TRBJ1-3|.
ASSSGGNTIY
>TRBV5-1|TRBJ1-5|.
ASSLEASPWNQPQH
>TRBV5-1|TRBJ1-2|.
ASNWDGINYGYT
>TRBV7-9|TRBJ2-1|TRBD2
ASSLNSGKGF
>TRBV6-4|TRBJ2-1|TRBD2
ASSDASGKWNEQF
>TRBV5-4|TRBJ2-7|.
ASSQDRGPYEQY
>TRBV13|TRBJ2-5|.
ASSLPFRDGTQY
>TRBV7-2|TRBJ1-4|.
ASSLTFSTNEKLF
>TRBV30|TRBJ2-1|.
AWSGRGGEQF
>TRBV28|TRBJ1-5|.
ASSLSPLGNQPQH
>TRBV28|TRBJ2-7|TRBD2
ASILAGGYEQY
>TRBV5-1|TRBJ2-7|.
ASSLKGPGYEQY
>TRBV19|TRBJ1-5|.
ASSLGGGNQPQH
>TRBV5-1|TRBJ1-2|TRBD1
ASSRQTGEHYGYT
>TRBV19|TRBJ2-3|TRBD1
ASRDRGTDTQY
>TRBV29-1|TRBJ1-2|.
SVAGGPIYGYT
>TRBV5-1|TRBJ2-7|TRBD1
ASSLTGTGSYEQY
>TRBV9|TRBJ2-2|TRBD1
ASSAGQGRTGELF
>TRBV27|TRBJ2-1|TRBD2
ASSLRRTAGAYNEQF
>TRBV28|TRBJ2-7|.
ASSLFRGVDILYEQY
>TRBV9|TRBJ2-1|TRBD1
ASSIQGNYNEQF
>TRBV27|TRBJ2-1|.
ASSFDSGPANEQF
>TRBV4-1|TRBJ2-7|.
ASSQQKQGRDYEQY
>TRBV7-8|TRBJ2-1|.
ASSLSTGRDMPGYNEQF
>TRBV28|TRBJ2-6|.
ASQPYWGSGANVLT
>TRBV7-9|TRBJ1-5|TRBD1
ASSTDRNQPQH
>TRBV7-2|TRBJ2-1|.
ASSLGAVLGYYNEQF
>TRBV4-3|TRBJ1-1|TRBD1
ASSLRTGGSEAF
>TRBV28|TRBJ1-4|.
ASSSHREAEKLF
>TRBV10-3|TRBJ2-1|.
AISSLGGTGASILYNEQF
>TRBV19|TRBJ1-4|.
ASRSQGSGEKLF
>TRBV10-3|TRBJ1-1|.
AISESGGRGVAEAF
>TRBV7-6|TRBJ1-2|.
ASSPGLGLGYT
>TRBV10-3|TRBJ2-3|.
ATTPGDTQY
>TRBV10-3|TRBJ1-2|TRBD1
ATTLSQGNGYT
>TRBV5-4|TRBJ2-3|TRBD1
ASRTSRDSYTDTQY
>TRBV7-8|TRBJ2-7|.
ASRSTRDITTEQY
>TRBV2|TRBJ1-2|.
ASRPDRARYGYT
>TRBV19|TRBJ2-3|TRBD1
ASSQDRGRTDTQY
>TRBV28|TRBJ2-1|.
ASRGDNEQF
>TRBV5-1|TRBJ2-2|.
ASSTFTWTGELF
>TRBV9|TRBJ2-7|.
ASSVGGSPMGSYEQY
>TRBV11-3|TRBJ2-2|.
ASSLITGELF
>TRBV7-3|TRBJ2-1|.
ASSLTGYNEQF